Described below is a single T cell receptor (beta chain) sequence and its context. This receptor's antigen is unknown. No base qualities exist here, and no much larger clone lies one base off it. The sample belongs to a study of blood T cell repertoires in COVID-19 (dated by TCRdb to about 2020). Background on the whole study: The collaborator samples originated in the United States, Italy and Spain and spanned the acute and convalescent phases of COVID-19. A de-identified subject ID, COVID-19 status, age in years and sex were almost always included in the sample metadata. The repertoires were released in a freely available public database meant as a resource for research on the immune response to SARS-CoV-2. The dataset comprised deeply sampled blood TCRbeta repertoires from subjects exposed to, actively infected with, or recovered from COVID-19. The samples were drawn from two sources: the first 160 participants of the ongoing ImmuneRACE study, and 1,200 or so subjects contributed by 6 global collaborators. The material from the prospective study consisted of cDNA or gDNA derived from T cells, B-cell-depleted T cells, or PBMCs. Where HLA class I and class II types were available, the types were taken from metadata supplied by the sample provider, not from assay-based typing. The research as a whole found: The quantity of clinical and demographic metadata differed by source and by participant and was supplied without curation.

One collaborating source in Seattle enrolled patients during active infection and followed them longitudinally through the course of disease. Whole blood was collected in K2EDTA tubes by collaborating institutions according to the institutions' own protocols. For TCRbeta analysis, collaborators shipped samples as frozen whole blood, isolated PBMCs, or DNA extracted from either of those sample types. TCRbeta CDR3 regions were amplified from genomic DNA using the immunoSEQ Assay, a bias-controlled multiplex PCR. Concerning the study's data processing: Nucleated cell counts per sample were estimated from amplification of reference gene primers within the assay. To quantify the absolute abundance of each unique TCRbeta CDR3 rearrangement, sequence reads were collapsed and filtered. For each sample, productive Simpson clonality was calculated as the square root of Simpson's diversity index over productive rearrangements. TCRdb stores this immuneACCESS table with in-frame sequences only. Part of the clones is absent; in the studies checked, under half of the shortfall reflects unresolved V genes, and no reason is known for the rest. V and J calls and clone size are copied from that table; D and trimming were computed from the DNA. Present in this sample are around 360,000 clones, roughly 86% of which were seen just once. The ten top clones hold about 9.4% of the sample.

The receptor was derived from a woman aged 25 to 39 with COVID-19, enrolled during active disease. The sample taken for sequencing was peripheral blood.

The CDR3 loop reads CSASGQGAVDGNTIYF. DNA sequence: TGCAGTGCTAGTGGACAGGGGGCAGTGGACGGAAACACCATATATTTT. Recombination linked TRBV20-1 to TRBJ1-3; TRBD1 matches 11 bases in the middle. V loses 3 bases at its end and J loses 4 bases; junction bases beyond the gene matches: 8. The germline V gene encodes CDR1 DFQATT and CDR2 SNEGSKA (reference sequence). The CDR3 has 16 amino acids, counting the end cysteine and phenylalanine. Only the CDR3 portion is preserved as DNA: 48 bases, with reading frame beginning at the first base.